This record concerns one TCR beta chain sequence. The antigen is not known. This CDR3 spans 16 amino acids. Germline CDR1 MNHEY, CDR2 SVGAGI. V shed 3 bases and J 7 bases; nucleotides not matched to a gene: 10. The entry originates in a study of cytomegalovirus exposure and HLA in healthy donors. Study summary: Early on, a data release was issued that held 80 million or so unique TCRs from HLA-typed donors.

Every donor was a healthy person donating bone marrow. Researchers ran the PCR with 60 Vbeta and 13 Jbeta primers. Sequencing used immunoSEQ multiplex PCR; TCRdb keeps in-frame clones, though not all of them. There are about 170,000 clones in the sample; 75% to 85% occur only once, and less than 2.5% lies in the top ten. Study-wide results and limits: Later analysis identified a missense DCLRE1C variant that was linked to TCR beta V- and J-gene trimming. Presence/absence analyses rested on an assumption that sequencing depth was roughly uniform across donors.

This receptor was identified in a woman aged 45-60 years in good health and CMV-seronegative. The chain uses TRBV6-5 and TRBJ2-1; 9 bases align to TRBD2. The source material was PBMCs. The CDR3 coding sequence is TGTGCCAGCAGTTATGGAAGCGGGGGGAATGGGAATGAGCAGTTCTTC. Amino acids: CASSYGSGGNGNEQFF.